This entry features one TCR beta chain sequence. Antigen: not known. Data came from immunoSEQ multiplex PCR; TCRdb stores just in-frame clones and leaves some out. This sample has around 69,000 clones, with roughly 84% found just once. The sample originates from a study of OX40 agonist ivuxolimab in advanced cancers. Study at large: In three patients, partial responses were observed, one with hepatocellular carcinoma and two with cutaneous melanoma. Findings and caveats of the study: Fewer expanded clones were found on average in CD4+ than in CD8+ T cells.

This specimen was CD4+ or CD8+ T cells sorted from blood, taken in a trial of the OX40 agonist ivuxolimab. The TCR comes from an adult with an advanced solid tumor such as melanoma, head and neck, liver or kidney cancer.

DNA of the CDR3: TGTGCCAGCAGCCCCGGGACTAGGTACGAGCAGTACTTC. Translating it yields CASSPGTRYEQYF. The chain combines TRBV9 with TRBJ2-7; TRBD2 matches 8 bases. This CDR3 is 13 amino acids long. Germline values: CDR1 SGDLS, CDR2 YYNGEE. V shed 4 bases, J shed 4 bases, and the junction held 4 bases outside the gene matches.